This T cell receptor beta chain was profiled in a study of PD-L1 blockade in urothelial cancer. Across the study: A median of about 130,000 T cells was found in the blood samples.

Study conclusions and caveats: TCR clonality was measured in pretreatment peripheral blood. Clonality below the median predicted better survival.

About this clone itself: What it recognizes is unknown.

CDR3 length: 15 amino acids. Trimming at V came to 4 bases and at J to 4 bases, leaving 3 bases not matched to a gene. From germline, CDR1 is SGHNT and CDR2 YENEEA. This sample's time point: peripheral blood 6 weeks after treatment start. Generated by immunoSEQ multiplex PCR, the TCRdb table keeps only in-frame clones and is missing some. Of roughly 100,000 clones in the sample, less than 90% were seen once. This sequence originates from a man aged 65 to 79 with urothelial cancer. The rearrangement uses TRBV11-3 and TRBJ2-2, with 10 bases that match TRBD1. The sequencing used PBMCs, collected around atezolizumab (anti-PD-L1) treatment. In DNA form, the CDR3 reads TGTGCCAGCAGCTGGAGGACAGGGGGCACCGGGGAGCTGTTTTTT. Its protein product is CASSWRTGGTGELFF.